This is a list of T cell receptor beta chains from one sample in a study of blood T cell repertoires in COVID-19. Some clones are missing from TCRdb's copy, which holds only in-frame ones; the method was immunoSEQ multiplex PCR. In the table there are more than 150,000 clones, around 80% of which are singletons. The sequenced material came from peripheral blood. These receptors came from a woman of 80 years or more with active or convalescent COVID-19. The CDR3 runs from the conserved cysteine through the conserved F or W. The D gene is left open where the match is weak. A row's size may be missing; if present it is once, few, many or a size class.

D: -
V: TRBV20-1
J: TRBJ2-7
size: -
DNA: TGCAGTTTGCGAACAGCCTACGAGCAGTACTTC
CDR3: CSLRTAYEQYF

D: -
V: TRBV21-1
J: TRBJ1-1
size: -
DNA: TGTGCCAGGCCAACGGGAGGATTGAACACTGAAGCTTTCTTT
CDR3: CARPTGGLNTEAFF

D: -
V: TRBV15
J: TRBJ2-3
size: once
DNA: TGTGCCACCAGCAGAGATCAAGGGGTTAATACGCAGTATTTT
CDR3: CATSRDQGVNTQYF

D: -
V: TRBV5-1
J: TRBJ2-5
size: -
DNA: TGCGCCAGCAGCTTGGGGGACACCAAAGAGACCCAGTACTTC
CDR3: CASSLGDTKETQYF

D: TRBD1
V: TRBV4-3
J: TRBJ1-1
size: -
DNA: TGCGCCAGCAGCACTCGCCGGGACAGGGTAGCTTTCTTT
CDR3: CASSTRRDRVAFF

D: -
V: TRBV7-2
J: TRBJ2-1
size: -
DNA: TGTGCCGGGACGCAGGGGTACGCCTACAATGAGCAGTTCTTC
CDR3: CAGTQGYAYNEQFF

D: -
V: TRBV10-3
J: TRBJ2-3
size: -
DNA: TGTGCCATCAGTGAGAAGGGGGAATACACAGATACGCAGTATTTT
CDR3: CAISEKGEYTDTQYF

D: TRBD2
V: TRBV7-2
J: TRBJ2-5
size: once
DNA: TGTGCCAGCAGCTTAGGCGGGGGGGCGGAGACCCAGTACTTC
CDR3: CASSLGGGAETQYF

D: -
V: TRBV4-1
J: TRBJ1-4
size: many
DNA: TGCGCCAGCAGCCTCCCAGGGCAGCATCCAGGGCCTGAAAAACTGTTTTTT
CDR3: CASSLPGQHPGPEKLFF

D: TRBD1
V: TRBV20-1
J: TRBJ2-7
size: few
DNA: TGCAGTGCTAATGAAGCCGGGACAGGGGCCTACGAGCAGTACTTC
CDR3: CSANEAGTGAYEQYF

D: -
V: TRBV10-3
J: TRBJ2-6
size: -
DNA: TGTGCCATCAGTGAGGGGGCCCAAGGGGCCAACGTCCTGACTTTC
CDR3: CAISEGAQGANVLTF

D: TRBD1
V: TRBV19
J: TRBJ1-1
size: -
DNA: TGTGCCAGTAGTGTTATAGGGACAGTGACTGAAGCTTTCTTT
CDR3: CASSVIGTVTEAFF

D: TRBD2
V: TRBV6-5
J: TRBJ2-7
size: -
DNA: TGTGCCAGCAGTTACCTAGCGGGGGAAAAAGAGCAGTACTTC
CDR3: CASSYLAGEKEQYF

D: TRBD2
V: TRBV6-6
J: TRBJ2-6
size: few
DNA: TGTGCCAGCAGTCGGACTAGCGGGGGGGGCAATGGGGCCAACGTCCTGACTTTC
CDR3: CASSRTSGGGNGANVLTF

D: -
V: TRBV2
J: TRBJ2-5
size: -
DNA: TGTGCCAGCATATACAGCCAAGAGACCCAGTACTTC
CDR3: CASIYSQETQYF

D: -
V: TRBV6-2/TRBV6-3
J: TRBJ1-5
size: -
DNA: TGTGCCAGCAGTTACGTGGCAGATCAGCCCCAGCATTTT
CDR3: CASSYVADQPQHF

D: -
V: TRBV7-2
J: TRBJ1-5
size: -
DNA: TGTGCCAGCAGCAAAACACCTAGCAATCAGCCCCAGCATTTT
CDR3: CASSKTPSNQPQHF

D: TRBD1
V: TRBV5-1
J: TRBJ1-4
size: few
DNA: TGCGCCAGCAGCTGGACAGGGGAGGAAAAACTGTTTTTT
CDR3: CASSWTGEEKLFF

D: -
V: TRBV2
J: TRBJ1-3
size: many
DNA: TGTGCCAGCAGAACAGGGTTTCTGGAAAACACCATATATTTT
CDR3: CASRTGFLENTIYF

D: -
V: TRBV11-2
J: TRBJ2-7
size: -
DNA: TGTGCCAGCAGCTCAAAACTGTCCCCTTCTCCCTACGAGCAGTACTTC
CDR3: CASSSKLSPSPYEQYF

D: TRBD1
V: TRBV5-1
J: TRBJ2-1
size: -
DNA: TGCGCCAGCAGCTCGACGGGACAGCACAATGAGCAGTTCTTC
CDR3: CASSSTGQHNEQFF

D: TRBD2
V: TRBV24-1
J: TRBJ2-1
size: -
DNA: TGTGCCACCCAAGATAGCGGGGGGTACAATGAGCAGTTCTTC
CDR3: CATQDSGGYNEQFF

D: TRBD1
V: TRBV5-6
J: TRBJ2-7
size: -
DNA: TGTGCCAGCAGCTTCTTCCGGGACAGGGTTCTGCACGAGCAGTACTTC
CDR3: CASSFFRDRVLHEQYF

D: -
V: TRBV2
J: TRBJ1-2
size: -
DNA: TGTGCCAGCAGAGAGACTCGTTCGAACCAGGGCTACACCTTC
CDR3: CASRETRSNQGYTF

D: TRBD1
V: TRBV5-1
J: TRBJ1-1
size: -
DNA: TGCGCCAGCAGCTTGGTAGGGAGGGACAGGTTGGGAGCTTTCTTT
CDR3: CASSLVGRDRLGAFF

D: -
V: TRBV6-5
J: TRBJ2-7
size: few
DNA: TGTGCCAGCAGGGCCGACAGCAACGAGCAGTACTTC
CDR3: CASRADSNEQYF